A selection of T cell receptor beta chains follows, all from one sample in a study of cytomegalovirus exposure and HLA in healthy donors. The protocol was immunoSEQ multiplex PCR, while the TCRdb copy is restricted to in-frame clones and leaves out a portion. Of about 330,000 clones in the sample, about nine tenths were seen once. Sequencing was carried out using PBMCs. The receptors stem from a woman aged 18-35 years in good health and CMV-seronegative. Each CDR3 is given with its conserved first and last residue. D genes are given only for firm matches. Expanded clones get a size class; other rows say once, few or many, or leave the size out.

d_gene	abundance	v_gene	j_gene	CDR3aa	CDR3nt
TRBD1	-	TRBV7-2	TRBJ2-3	CASSLGRGTGPGDTQYF	TGTGCCAGCAGCTTAGGGCGGGGGACAGGGCCCGGAGATACGCAGTATTTT
TRBD1	many	TRBV11-3	TRBJ1-5	CASSLTGTGCPPQHF	TGTGCCAGCAGCCTAACCGGGACAGGCTGTCCGCCCCAGCATTTT
-	-	TRBV2	TRBJ2-7	CASSITPGAAAWEQYF	TGTGCCAGCTCTATAACCCCAGGGGCGGCGGCTTGGGAGCAGTACTTC
-	-	TRBV6-5	TRBJ2-7	CASSYSNPPSTYEQYF	TGTGCCAGCAGTTACTCGAACCCCCCAAGCACCTACGAGCAGTACTTC
-	-	TRBV7-2	TRBJ2-1	CASSLAGQRRGQFF	TGTGCCAGCAGCTTAGCCGGGCAGAGGAGGGGGCAGTTCTTC
-	-	TRBV4-1	TRBJ1-2	CASSHTITDYGYTF	TGCGCCAGCAGCCACACCATTACGGACTATGGCTACACCTTC
TRBD2	-	TRBV11-1	TRBJ2-1	CASSLRAGVTEQFF	TGTGCCAGCAGCTTACGGGCGGGAGTAACTGAGCAGTTCTTC
-	few	TRBV7-2	TRBJ2-1	CASSSRDLYNEQFF	TGTGCCAGCAGCTCCCGGGACTTGTACAATGAGCAGTTCTTC
TRBD2	-	TRBV28	TRBJ2-5	CASRGLAVETQYF	TGTGCCAGCAGGGGACTAGCGGTGGAGACCCAGTACTTC
-	-	TRBV4-3	TRBJ2-6	CASSQEGEGRSGANVLTF	TGCGCCAGCAGCCAAGAGGGTGAGGGCCGCTCTGGGGCCAACGTCCTGACTTTC
TRBD1	-	TRBV5-6	TRBJ2-2	CASSLLQGRNTGELFF	TGTGCCAGCAGCTTGTTACAGGGGCGAAACACCGGGGAGCTGTTTTTT
TRBD1	-	TRBV6-5	TRBJ2-7	CASSVQGDEQYF	TGTGCCAGCAGTGTTCAGGGGGACGAGCAGTACTTC
-	-	TRBV5-5	TRBJ2-7	CASSRASVYEQYF	TGTGCCAGCAGCCGTGCCAGCGTGTACGAGCAGTACTTC
-	-	TRBV20-1	TRBJ2-5	CSALRETQYF	TGCAGTGCTTTACGGGAGACCCAGTACTTC
TRBD2	-	TRBV7-2	TRBJ2-7	CASSRGLAGIYEQYF	TGTGCCAGCAGCCGAGGACTAGCGGGAATCTACGAGCAGTACTTC
-	-	TRBV28	TRBJ2-7	CASSSTGGSHPYEQYF	TGTGCCAGCAGTTCGACCGGAGGTTCCCATCCCTACGAGCAGTACTTC
TRBD1	-	TRBV4-3	TRBJ2-7	CASSQERPGQQSSYEQYF	TGCGCCAGCAGCCAAGAGCGGCCGGGACAGCAGAGCTCCTACGAGCAGTACTTC
TRBD2	-	TRBV19	TRBJ2-7	CASSIRAGPNEQYF	TGTGCCAGTAGTATCCGAGCGGGACCCAACGAGCAGTACTTC
-	-	TRBV29-1	TRBJ2-7	CSVVSMYEQYF	TGCAGCGTTGTGAGTATGTACGAGCAGTACTTC
-	-	TRBV7-9	TRBJ2-2	CASSRQGTGELFF	TGTGCCAGCAGCCGCCAGGGCACCGGGGAGCTGTTTTTT
TRBD1	-	TRBV29-1	TRBJ1-2	CSVPAPGTGGDGYTF	TGCAGCGTCCCAGCCCCCGGGACAGGGGGCGATGGCTACACCTTC
-	few	TRBV6-1	TRBJ2-1	CASSEGAGYGGGVNEQFF	TGTGCCAGCAGTGAAGGCGCGGGTTACGGGGGAGGTGTTAATGAGCAGTTCTTC
TRBD1	-	TRBV19	TRBJ1-2	CASSTTGQGARGYTF	TGTGCCAGTAGTACGACGGGACAGGGGGCTAGGGGCTACACCTTC
-	-	TRBV7-2	TRBJ2-7	CASSYHRAGQYF	TGTGCCAGCAGCTACCACAGGGCCGGGCAGTACTTC
-	-	TRBV4-3	TRBJ1-5	CASSQGLGRPQHF	TGCGCCAGCAGCCAAGGCCTCGGTCGGCCCCAGCATTTT
TRBD2	-	TRBV2	TRBJ2-3	CASTGGADTQYF	TGTGCCAGCACCGGGGGGGCAGATACGCAGTATTTT
TRBD2	-	TRBV7-2	TRBJ2-3	CASSLVGLAGTDTQYF	TGTGCCAGCAGCTTAGTGGGACTAGCGGGCACAGATACGCAGTATTTT
-	few	TRBV2	TRBJ2-7	CGGGGRLSSYEQYF	TGTGGAGGGGGGGGGCGGCTGAGCTCCTACGAGCAGTACTTC
-	-	TRBV19	TRBJ2-1	CASSIALALNEQFF	TGTGCCAGTAGTATCGCACTAGCCCTAAATGAGCAGTTCTTC
-	-	TRBV28	TRBJ1-5	CASSRTGKYQPQHF	TGTGCCAGCAGCCGAACAGGGAAGTATCAGCCCCAGCATTTT
TRBD2	-	TRBV4-1	TRBJ2-7	CASSPIAGAGYEQYF	TGCGCCAGCAGCCCAATAGCGGGAGCTGGGTACGAGCAGTACTTC
-	-	TRBV9	TRBJ1-3	CASSVVADSGNTIYF	TGTGCCAGCAGCGTAGTAGCCGACTCTGGAAACACCATATATTTT
-	-	TRBV5-1	TRBJ1-4	CASSLAQANEKLFF	TGCGCCAGCAGCTTGGCCCAGGCTAATGAAAAACTGTTTTTT